This T cell receptor (beta chain) was captured in a study of T-cell memory formation after mild COVID-19 (dated by TCRdb to the early 2020s). Study-level background: TCR sequence clusters from the two donors were largely donor specific. The cohort comprised two young, previously healthy adult volunteers, one female and one male. Longitudinal TCRalpha and TCRbeta repertoire sequencing tracked T-cell clones expanding and contracting after mild COVID-19 in a couple of donors. Study-wide conclusions, independent of this receptor: From day 15 to 85, contracting clones showed balanced CD4/CD8 phenotypes, whereas a second wave of clones that expanded from day 15 to 37 leaned towards CD4+. Only a couple of mild cases were covered in the study, and larger cohorts including severe cases with pre-infection samples were considered necessary. Contracting CD4+ clones were found mainly in CM and EM memory subsets, while CD8+ clones were enriched in EMRA. Whether the second-wave clones peaking on day 37 were SARS-CoV-2 specific was not confirmed. Some responding clones were detected in pre-infection memory, suggesting pre-existing cross-reactive memory T cells joined the SARS-CoV-2 response.

PBMCs were isolated by Ficoll-Paque density gradient centrifugation. The listed sequencing device is Illumina NovaSeq 6000. Using 5'RACE with constant-segment primers, TCRalpha and TCRbeta cDNA libraries were constructed, with sample barcodes and unique molecular identifiers added in the process. Trizol reagent was used to extract RNA from every sample. Amplification of the libraries took two PCR steps, and the second step added a second sample barcode plus Illumina TruSeq adapters. Sequencing of the libraries was done on an Illumina NovaSeq, producing 2 x 150 bp paired-end reads. The study's processing was this. The reads were demultiplexed and collapsed into UMI-guided consensus sequences using migec v1.2.7. Using mixcr v2.1.11, UMI consensuses were aligned to TRA and TRB V and J templates and then assembled into clonotypes. A clonotype was counted as expanded or contracted only if both edgeR and NoisET called the change significant, with noise models trained on biological replicates. For edgeR calls, the thresholds were a false discovery rate-adjusted p below 0.01 and a log2 fold-change of 1. As an exploratory analysis of dynamics, max-normalized trajectories of the 1000 most abundant clonotypes were examined by PCA with hierarchical clustering. Separately sequenced CD4+ and CD8+ repertoires were used to assign a CD4 or CD8 phenotype to each responding clone. TCRdb trimmed the raw reads at Q25, called clones with MiXCR and kept productive beta chains. Rows with one shared CDR3 protein collapse into an entry with the most common genes and DNA. TCRdb's processing, not the authors' own work, is the source of the V and J calls. This sample lists about 13,000 distinct CDR3 sequences; roughly 19% were detected once. Clones ranked in the top ten supply roughly 49% of the sample.

The CDR3 measures 15 amino acids from cysteine to phenylalanine. The retained sequence is limited to the CDR3, 45 bases, with the frame set at the first base. Deletion took 5 bases off V and 5 bases off J, with a span of 16 bases between the germline ends. CDR1 MNHEY and CDR2 SVGAGI were looked up in the germline V gene. This clonotype was counted ten times or more. The specificity of this receptor is unknown. Within one base of it there is no much larger clone, and no base qualities were kept. Recombination connected TRBV6-5 to TRBJ1-5; the D gene is perhaps TRBD1, on 6 matching bases. Source material: PBMCs or a T cell subset sorted from them (not recorded which). The TCR originated in an adult woman who had mild COVID-19 (a few samples of this study predate the infection). The sample titles of this study are shuffled in the database, so cell type and time point are left out; the donor was told from shared clones. CDR3 reads: CASSQQGTRDQPQHF. In nucleotides, the sequence is TGTGCCAGCAGTCAACAGGGTACTCGGGATCAGCCCCAGCATTTT.